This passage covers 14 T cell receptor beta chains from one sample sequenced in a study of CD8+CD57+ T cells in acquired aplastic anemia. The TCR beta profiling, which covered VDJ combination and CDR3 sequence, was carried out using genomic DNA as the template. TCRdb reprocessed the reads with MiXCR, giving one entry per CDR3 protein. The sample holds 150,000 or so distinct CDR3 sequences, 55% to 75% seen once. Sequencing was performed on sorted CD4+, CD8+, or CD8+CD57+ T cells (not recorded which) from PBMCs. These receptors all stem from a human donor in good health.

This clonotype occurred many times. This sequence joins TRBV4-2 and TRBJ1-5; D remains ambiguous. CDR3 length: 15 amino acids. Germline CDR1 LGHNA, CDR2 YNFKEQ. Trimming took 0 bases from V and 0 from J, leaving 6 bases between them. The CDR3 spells CASSQEVNSNQPQHF. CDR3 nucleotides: TGTGCCAGCAGCCAAGAGGTCAATAGCAATCAGCCCCAGCATTTT.

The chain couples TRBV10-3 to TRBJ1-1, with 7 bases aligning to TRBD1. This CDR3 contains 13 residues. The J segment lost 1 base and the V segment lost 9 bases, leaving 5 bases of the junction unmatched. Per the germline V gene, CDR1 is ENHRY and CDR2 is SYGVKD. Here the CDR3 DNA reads TGTGCCATAGGGGACAGACAGAACACTGAAGCTTTCTTT. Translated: CAIGDRQNTEAFF.

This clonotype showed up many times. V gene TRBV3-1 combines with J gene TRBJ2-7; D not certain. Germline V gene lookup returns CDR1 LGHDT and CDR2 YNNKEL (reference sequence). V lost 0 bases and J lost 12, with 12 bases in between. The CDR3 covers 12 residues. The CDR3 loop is CASSQDPTQLYF. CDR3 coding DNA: TGTGCCAGCAGCCAAGATCCGACCCAACTGTACTTC.

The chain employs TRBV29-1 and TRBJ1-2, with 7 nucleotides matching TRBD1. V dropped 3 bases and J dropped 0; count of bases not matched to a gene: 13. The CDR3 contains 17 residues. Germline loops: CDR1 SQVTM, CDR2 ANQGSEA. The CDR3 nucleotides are TGCAGCGTTGATCGGGGACAGTTACCGAGTACTAACTATGGCTACACCTTC. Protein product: CSVDRGQLPSTNYGYTF.

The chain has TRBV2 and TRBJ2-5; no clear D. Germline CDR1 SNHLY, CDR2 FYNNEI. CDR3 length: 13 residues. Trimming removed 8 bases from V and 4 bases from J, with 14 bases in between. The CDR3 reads CASGPSMGETQYF. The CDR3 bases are TGTGCCAGCGGGCCGAGTATGGGAGAGACCCAGTACTTC.

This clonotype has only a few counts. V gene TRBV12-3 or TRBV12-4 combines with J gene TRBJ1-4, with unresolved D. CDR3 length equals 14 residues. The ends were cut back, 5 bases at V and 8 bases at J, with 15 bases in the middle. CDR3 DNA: TGTGCCAGCAGTGAGGGCGTTCGTCGGGAAAAACTGTTTTTT. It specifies CASSEGVRREKLFF.

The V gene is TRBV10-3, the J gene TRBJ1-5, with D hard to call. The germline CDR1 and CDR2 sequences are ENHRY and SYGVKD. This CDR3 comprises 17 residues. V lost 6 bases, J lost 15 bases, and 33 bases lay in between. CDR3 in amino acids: CAISSTTSTVAREAPHF. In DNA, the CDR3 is TGTGCCATCAGCTCTACGACCTCAACAGTAGCCCGTGAAGCCCCGCATTTT.

This CDR3 is CATLGHTLGYEQYF. The CDR3 coding sequence is TGTGCCACTTTGGGACACACACTTGGCTACGAGCAGTACTTC. The V call is TRBV2, the J call TRBJ2-7; a weak D match, TRBD1 (6 bases). Trimming removed 10 bases from V and 3 bases from J, with 19 bases in between. The CDR3 totals 14 residues. Germline-derived CDR1 and CDR2 are SNHLY and FYNNEI.

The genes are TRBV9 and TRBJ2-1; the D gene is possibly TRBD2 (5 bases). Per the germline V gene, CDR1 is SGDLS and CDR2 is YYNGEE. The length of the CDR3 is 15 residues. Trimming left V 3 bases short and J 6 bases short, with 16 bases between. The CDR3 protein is CASSATDSLINEQFF. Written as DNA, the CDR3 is TGTGCCAGCAGCGCGACGGACTCATTGATCAATGAGCAGTTCTTC.

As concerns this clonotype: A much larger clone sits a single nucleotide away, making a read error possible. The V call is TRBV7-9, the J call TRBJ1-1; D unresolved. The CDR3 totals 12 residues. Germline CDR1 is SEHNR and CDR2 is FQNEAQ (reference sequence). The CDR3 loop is CAGSFENTEAFF. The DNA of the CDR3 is TGTGCCGGCAGCTTTGAAAACACTGAAGCTTTCTTT.

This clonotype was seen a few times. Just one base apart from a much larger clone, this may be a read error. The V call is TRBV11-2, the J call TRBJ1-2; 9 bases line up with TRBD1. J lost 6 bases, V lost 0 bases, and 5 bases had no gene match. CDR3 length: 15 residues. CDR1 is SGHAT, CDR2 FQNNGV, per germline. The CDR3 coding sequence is TGTGCCAGCAGCTTAGATTCGGGACAGGGAGATGGCTACACCTTC. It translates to CASSLDSGQGDGYTF.

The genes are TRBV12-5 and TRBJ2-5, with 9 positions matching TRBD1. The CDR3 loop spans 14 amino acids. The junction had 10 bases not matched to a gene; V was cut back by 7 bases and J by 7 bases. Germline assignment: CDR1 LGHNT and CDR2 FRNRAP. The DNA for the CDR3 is TGTGCTAGTGCCCCCGGACAGGGGTTCGGGACCCAGTACTTC. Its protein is CASAPGQGFGTQYF.

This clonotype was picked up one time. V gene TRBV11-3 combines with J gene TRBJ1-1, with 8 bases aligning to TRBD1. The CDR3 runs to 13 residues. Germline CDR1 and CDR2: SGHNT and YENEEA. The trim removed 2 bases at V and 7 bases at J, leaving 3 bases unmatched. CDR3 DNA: TGTGCCAGCAGCTTACAGGGGGCTGGTGAAGCTTTCTTT. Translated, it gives CASSLQGAGEAFF.

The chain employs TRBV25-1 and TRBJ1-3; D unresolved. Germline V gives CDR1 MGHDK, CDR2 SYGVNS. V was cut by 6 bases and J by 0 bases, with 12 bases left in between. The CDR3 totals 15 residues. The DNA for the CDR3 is TGTGCCAGCAGCGACTGGGCGAGCTCTGGAAACACCATATATTTT. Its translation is CASSDWASSGNTIYF.